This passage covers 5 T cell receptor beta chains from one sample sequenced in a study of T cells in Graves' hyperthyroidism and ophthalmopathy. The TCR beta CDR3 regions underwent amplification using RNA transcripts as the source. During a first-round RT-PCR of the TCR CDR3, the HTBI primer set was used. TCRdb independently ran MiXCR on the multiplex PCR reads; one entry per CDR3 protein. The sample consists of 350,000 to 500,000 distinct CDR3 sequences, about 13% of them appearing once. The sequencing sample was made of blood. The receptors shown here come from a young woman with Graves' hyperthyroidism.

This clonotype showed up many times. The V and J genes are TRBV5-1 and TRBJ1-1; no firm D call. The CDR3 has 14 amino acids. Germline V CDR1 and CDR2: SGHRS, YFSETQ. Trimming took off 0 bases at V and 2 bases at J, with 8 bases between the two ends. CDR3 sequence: CASSLGSRNTEAFF. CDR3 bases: TGCGCCAGCAGCTTGGGTAGCAGAAACACTGAAGCTTTCTTT.

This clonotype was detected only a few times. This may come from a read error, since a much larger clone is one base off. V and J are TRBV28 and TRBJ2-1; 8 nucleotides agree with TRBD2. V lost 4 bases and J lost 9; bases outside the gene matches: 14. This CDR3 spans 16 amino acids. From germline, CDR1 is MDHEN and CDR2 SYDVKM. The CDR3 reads CASSSLGTRLSSEQFF. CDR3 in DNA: TGTGCCAGCAGTTCACTCGGGACTAGATTGAGCAGTGAGCAGTTCTTC.

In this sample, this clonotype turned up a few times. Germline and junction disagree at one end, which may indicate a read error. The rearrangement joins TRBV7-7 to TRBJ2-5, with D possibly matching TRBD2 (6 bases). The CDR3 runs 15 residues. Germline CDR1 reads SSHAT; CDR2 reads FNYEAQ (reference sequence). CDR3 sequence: CASSPRGSGGETQYF. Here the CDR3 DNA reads TGTGCTAGCAGCCCCCGGGGTAGCGGCGGGGAGACCCAGTACTTC.

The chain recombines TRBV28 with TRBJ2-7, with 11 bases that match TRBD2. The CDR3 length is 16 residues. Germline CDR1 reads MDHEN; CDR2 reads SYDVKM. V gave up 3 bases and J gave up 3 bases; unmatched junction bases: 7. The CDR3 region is CASSFLGTSGGYEQYF. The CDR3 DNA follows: TGTGCCAGCAGTTTCCTCGGGACTAGCGGAGGCTACGAGCAGTACTTC.

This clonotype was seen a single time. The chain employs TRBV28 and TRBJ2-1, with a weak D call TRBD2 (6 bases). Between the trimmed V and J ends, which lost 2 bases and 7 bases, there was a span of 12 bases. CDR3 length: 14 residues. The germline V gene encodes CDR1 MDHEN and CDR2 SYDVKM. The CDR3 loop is CASSLQGRMNEQFF. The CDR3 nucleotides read TGTGCCAGCAGTTTACAAGGGAGGATGAATGAGCAGTTCTTC.